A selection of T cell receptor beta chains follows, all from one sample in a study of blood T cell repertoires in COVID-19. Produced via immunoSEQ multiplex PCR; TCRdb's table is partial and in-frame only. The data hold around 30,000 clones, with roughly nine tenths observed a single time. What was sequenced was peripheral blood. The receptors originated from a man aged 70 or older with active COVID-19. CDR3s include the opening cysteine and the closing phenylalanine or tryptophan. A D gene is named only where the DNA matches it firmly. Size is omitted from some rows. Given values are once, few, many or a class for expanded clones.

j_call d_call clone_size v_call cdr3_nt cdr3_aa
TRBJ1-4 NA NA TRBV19 TGTGCCAGTAGTATGAACGCGGGTACTAATGAAAAACTGTTTTTT CASSMNAGTNEKLFF
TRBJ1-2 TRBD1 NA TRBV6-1 TGTGCCAGCAGTGAAGTGACAGGGTCCTATGGCTACACCTTC CASSEVTGSYGYTF
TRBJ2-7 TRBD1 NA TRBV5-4 TGTGCCAGCAGCCCCGGGACAGGGGAGGGCGAGCAGTACTTC CASSPGTGEGEQYF
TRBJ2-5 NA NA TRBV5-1 TGCGCCAGCAGCGGTGGGGGGATAGCGGTCTTAGAGACCCAGTACTTC CASSGGGIAVLETQYF
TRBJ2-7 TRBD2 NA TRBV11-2 TGTGCCAGCAGCCTGGGACTAGCGGGCGAGCAGTACTTC CASSLGLAGEQYF
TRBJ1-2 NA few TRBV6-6 TGTGCCAGCAGTTCTGGGGGGGGCTCCCTCTATGGCTACACCTTC CASSSGGGSLYGYTF
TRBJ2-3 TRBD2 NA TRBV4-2 TGTGCCAGCAGCCTAGGGTCTAGCGGGAGCACAGATACGCAGTATTTT CASSLGSSGSTDTQYF
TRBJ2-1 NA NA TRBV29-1 TGCAGCTTGACTAGGGGGCCTAGTGAGCAGTTCTTC CSLTRGPSEQFF
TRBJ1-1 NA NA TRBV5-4 TGTGCCAGCAGCTGGGCCGGGTTACAGGGAGGGACTGAAGCTTTCTTT CASSWAGLQGGTEAFF
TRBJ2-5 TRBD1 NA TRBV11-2 TGTGCCAGCAGCTTATTCAGGGGGGAGACCCAGTACTTC CASSLFRGETQYF
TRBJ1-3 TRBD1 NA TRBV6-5 TGTGCCAGCAGTCAGGGGGCTGGAAACACCATATATTTT CASSQGAGNTIYF
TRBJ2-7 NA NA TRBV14 TGTGCCAGCAGTATCGCCGGGGGTCGGGAGCAGTACTTC CASSIAGGREQYF
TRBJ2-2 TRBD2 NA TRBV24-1 TGTGCCACCAGTGACCCTCCTCCCACGGGAGGAAACACCGGGGAGCTGTTTTTT CATSDPPPTGGNTGELFF
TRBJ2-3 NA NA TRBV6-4 TGTGCCAGCAGCGACCCGAAAGAGGCAGATACGCAGTATTTT CASSDPKEADTQYF
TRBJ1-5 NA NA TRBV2 TGTGCCAGCAGTGAAGGGGGGGTGGCCCATCCCAGTCAGCCCCAGCATTTT CASSEGGVAHPSQPQHF
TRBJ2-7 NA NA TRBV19 TGTGCCAGTAGTATCGGGACAAACTACGAGCAGTACTTC CASSIGTNYEQYF
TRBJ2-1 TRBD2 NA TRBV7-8 TGTGCCAGCAGCTCCGTAGCGGGAGCTTTTGACAATGAGCAGTTCTTC CASSSVAGAFDNEQFF
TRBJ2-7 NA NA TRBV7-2 TGTGCCAGCAGCGTGTCCGGCGGGACCTACGAGCAGTACTTC CASSVSGGTYEQYF
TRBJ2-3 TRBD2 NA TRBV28 TGTGCCAGCAGTTTGGGAGGGGTAAAGCTCACAGATACGCAGTATTTT CASSLGGVKLTDTQYF
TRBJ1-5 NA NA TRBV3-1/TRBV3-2 TGTGCCAGCAGCCAAGGTGGGGCACGGCAGCCCCAGCATTTT CASSQGGARQPQHF
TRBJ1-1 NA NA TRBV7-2 TGTGCCAGCAGGAGCGGGGGGGGCAGCCAGTACACTGAAGCTTTCTTT CASRSGGGSQYTEAFF
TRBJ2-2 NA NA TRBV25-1 TGTGCCAGCAGGGACAGGAACACCGGGGAGCTGTTTTTT CASRDRNTGELFF
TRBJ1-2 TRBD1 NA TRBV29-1 TGCAGCGTTGCATCACCGGGACAGGGCTATGGCTACACCTTC CSVASPGQGYGYTF
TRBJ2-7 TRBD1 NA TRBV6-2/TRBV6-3 TGTGCCAGCAGCGATATTGGGACAGGGTCTTACGAGCAGTACTTC CASSDIGTGSYEQYF
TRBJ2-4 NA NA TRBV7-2 TGTGCCAGCAGCTCAGGGGCAGCGACCTTAGCCAAAAACATTCAGTACTTC CASSSGAATLAKNIQYF
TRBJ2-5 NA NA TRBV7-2 TGTGCCAGCAGCTTAGTCAGGGTCGGAGAGACCCAGTACTTC CASSLVRVGETQYF
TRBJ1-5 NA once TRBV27 TGTGCCAGCAGTCCCGTTAATCAGCCCCAGCATTTT CASSPVNQPQHF
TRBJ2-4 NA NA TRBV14 TGTGCCAGCAGCGAAGGGGAGAGGAACATTCAGTACTTC CASSEGERNIQYF
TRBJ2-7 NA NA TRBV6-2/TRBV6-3 TGTGCCAGCAGCTCACTCGACAGGTATTCGTACGAGCAGTACTTC CASSSLDRYSYEQYF
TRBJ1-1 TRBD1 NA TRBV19 TGTGCCAGTAGGCAGACAGGGTGGTATACTGAAGCTTTCTTT CASRQTGWYTEAFF
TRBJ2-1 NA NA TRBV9 TGTGCCAGCAGCAGGGGCCCGTGGGGGGACAATGAGCAGTTCTTC CASSRGPWGDNEQFF